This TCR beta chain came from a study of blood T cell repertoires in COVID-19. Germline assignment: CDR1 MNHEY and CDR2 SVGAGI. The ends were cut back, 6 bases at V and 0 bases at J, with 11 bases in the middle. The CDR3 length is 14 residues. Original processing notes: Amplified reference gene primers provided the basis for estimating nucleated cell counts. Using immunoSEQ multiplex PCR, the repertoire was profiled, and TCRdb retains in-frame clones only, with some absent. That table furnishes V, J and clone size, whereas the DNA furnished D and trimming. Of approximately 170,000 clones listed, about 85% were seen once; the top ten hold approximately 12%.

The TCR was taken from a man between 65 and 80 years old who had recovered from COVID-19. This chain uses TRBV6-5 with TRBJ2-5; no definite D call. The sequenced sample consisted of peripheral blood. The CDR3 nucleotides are TGTGCCAGCAGAGACACACTGTACCAAGAGACCCAGTACTTC. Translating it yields CASRDTLYQETQYF.